This TCR beta chain is drawn from a study of patients and donors after allogeneic stem cell transplantation. This clonotype has a count of ten or more. Losses at the gene ends were 3 bases for V and 6 bases for J; bases not matched to a gene: 11. The CDR3 has 16 residues. The V gene's germline CDR1 is SGHDT and CDR2 YYEEEE. TCRdb processed the RT-PCR reads anew with MiXCR; each CDR3 protein has one entry. This sample has a few hundred thousand distinct CDR3 sequences, with 11% to 15% found just once. The rearrangement links TRBV5-6 to TRBJ2-1; TRBD2 aligns across 8 bases. The sample was blood, either unsorted or a sorted T cell fraction (not recorded which). This receptor was taken from a human donor who was either an allogeneic HSCT recipient or a stem cell or donor lymphocyte infusion donor (not recorded which). It is not recorded whose cells these are; they may come from a transplant donor. The CDR3 is CASSSSSGSSVNEQFF. The CDR3 region has the DNA TGTGCCAGCAGCTCCTCAAGCGGGAGTTCGGTCAATGAGCAGTTCTTC.